The 18 T cell receptor beta chains in this list originate from one sample, sequenced in a study of spatial heterogeneity in lung cancer. Findings of the study overall: Expanded intratumoral alpha and beta TCR counts tracked tumor mutation counts.

These TCRs are of unknown antigen specificity. One entry per CDR3 protein, called by TCRdb with MiXCR from the 5' RACE reads. This sample carries 10,000 or so distinct CDR3 sequences, 8.7% of them seen once, and the ten largest clones take roughly 13%. Time point indicated: sample taken at primary tumor resection. The sample consisted of lung tumor tissue, taken at surgery. Receptor source: a female donor with early-stage non-small cell lung cancer.

This clonotype qualifies as medium-sized. In DNA, the CDR3 is TGTGCCAGTAGGCCACGGGCCCCAACTGAAGGGACCCAGTACTTC. Its translation is CASRPRAPTEGTQYF. The gene calls are TRBV19 and TRBJ2-5; D is uncertain. V was cut by 6 bases and J by 7 bases, with 21 bases left in between. Germline lookup yields CDR1 LNHDA and CDR2 SQIVND (reference sequence). The CDR3 runs to 15 residues.

By sample fraction, this clonotype is medium-sized. This rearrangement joins TRBV3-2 to TRBJ2-7; the table's D call, TRBD1, has no DNA check behind it. TRBV3-2 represents a pseudogene. The CDR3 totals 13 residues. The CDR3 sequence is CASSPGQDYEQYF. The CDR3 DNA sequence: TGTGCCAGCAGCCCGGGACAGGACTACGAGCAGTACTTC.

This clonotype was counted a few times. The chain is built from TRBV7-2 and TRBJ2-2, with D perhaps TRBD1 or TRBD2 (5 bases each). The CDR3 has 14 amino acids. V was cut by 6 bases and J by 1 base, with 9 bases left in between. Germline CDR1 SGHTA, CDR2 FQGNSA. The CDR3 sequence: CASRRDLNTGELFF. For the CDR3, the DNA is TGTGCCAGCAGAAGGGACCTGAACACCGGGGAGCTGTTTTTT.

Written as DNA, the CDR3 is TGTGCCACGGGGGTGGTTAGTCAGCCCCAGCATTTT. Translated, it gives CATGVVSQPQHF. This chain links TRBV2 with TRBJ1-5; D is possibly TRBD1 (5 bases). Trimming left V 10 bases short and J 6 bases short, with 13 bases between. Germline V gene data show CDR1 as SNHLY and CDR2 as FYNNEI. The CDR3 runs to 12 residues.

This clonotype appeared a few times. The rearrangement joins TRBV12-3 or TRBV12-4 to TRBJ1-2; no reliable D call. The CDR3 contains 13 residues. V lost 7 bases and J lost 8, with 17 bases in between. The CDR3 DNA reads TGTGCCAGCACTCGCGCCCCCCACAAGGGCTACACCTTC. It specifies CASTRAPHKGYTF.

This clonotype occurred a few times. The V call is TRBV2, the J call TRBJ2-2; TRBD1 aligns across 7 bases. CDR1 SNHLY and CDR2 FYNNEI come from the germline V gene. Trimming at V came to 6 bases and at J to 4 bases, leaving 5 bases not matched to a gene. This CDR3 contains 14 residues. This CDR3 is CASSKGGGTGELFF. The CDR3 region has the DNA TGTGCCAGCAGCAAAGGGGGCGGCACCGGGGAGCTGTTTTTT.

J is TRBJ2-5 and V is TRBV7-3, with 9 positions matching TRBD1. There are 16 residues in the CDR3. V dropped 2 bases and J dropped 2; count of bases not matched to a gene: 6. Germline CDR1 is SGHTA and CDR2 is FQGTGA. The DNA of the CDR3 is TGTGCCAGCAGCTTATGGGGGACAGGGCTACAAGAGACCCAGTACTTC. Residues: CASSLWGTGLQETQYF.

At least ten counts were recorded for this clonotype. J is TRBJ2-7 and V is TRBV7-2; D uncertain. Germline values: CDR1 SGHTA, CDR2 FQGNSA. Deletions cut 3 bases from V and 3 bases from J, with 6 bases between. CDR3 size: 12 residues. DNA for the CDR3: TGTGCCAGCAGCTTCCAGGTCTACGAGCAGTACTTC. This translates into CASSFQVYEQYF.

This clonotype was seen more than once but under ten times. J is TRBJ1-1 and V is TRBV29-1; D remains ambiguous. This CDR3 region has 13 residues. Trimming took 0 bases from V and 0 from J, leaving 5 bases between them. CDR1 and CDR2 (germline): SQVTM, ANQGSEA. CDR3 DNA sequence: TGCAGCGTTGAAGAGGGGATGAACACTGAAGCTTTCTTT. Translated: CSVEEGMNTEAFF.

The rearrangement joins TRBV4-2 to TRBJ1-1; weak D call: TRBD1 (5 bases). The CDR3 length is 16 residues. V dropped 3 bases and J dropped 4 bases, with 18 bases sitting between them. Germline CDR1 and CDR2: LGHNA and YNFKEQ. CDR3 nucleotide sequence: TGTGCCAGCAGCCAGCCTGACTGGGGCGCGGGCACTGAAGCTTTCTTT. It codes for CASSQPDWGAGTEAFF.

This clonotype occurred many times. J is TRBJ2-1 and V is TRBV18; D ambiguous. Germline CDR1 reads KGHSH; CDR2 reads LQKENI. The CDR3 has 16 amino acids. The germline V and J ends were trimmed by 3 bases and 4 bases, with 16 bases remaining between them. The CDR3 bases are TGTGCCAGCTCACCGGAAGAGTTAGCCTGGTACAATGAGCAGTTCTTC. Translating it yields CASSPEELAWYNEQFF. Using reference TRBV18 and TRBJ2-1 for the parts outside the CDR3, the full variable domain is NAGVMQNPRHLVRRRGQEARLRCSPMKGHSHVYWYRQLPEEGLKFMVYLQKENIIDESGMPKERFSAEFPKEGPSILRIQQVVRGDSAAYFCASSPEELAWYNEQFFGPGTRLTVL.

This clonotype showed up just a few times. The chain carries TRBV7-2 and TRBJ2-5; possible D gene TRBD2, 5 bases. The V end was cut by 1 base, the J end by 4 bases, with 19 bases between. This CDR3 has 17 amino acids. Per germline, CDR1 SGHTA and CDR2 FQGNSA. CDR3 amino acids: CASSLVGVTSVGETQYF. CDR3 sequence (DNA): TGTGCCAGCAGCTTAGTGGGAGTAACCAGCGTAGGAGAGACCCAGTACTTC. Full variable domain (remainder filled in from reference TRBV7-2 and TRBJ2-5): GAGVSQSPSNKVTEKGKDVELRCDPISGHTALYWYRQSLGQGLEFLIYFQGNSAPDKSGLPSDRFSAERTGGSVSTLTIQRTQQEDSAVYLCASSLVGVTSVGETQYFGPGTRLLVL.

This clonotype was recorded at least ten times. The chain combines TRBV4-1 with TRBJ2-7; 9 bases match TRBD2. J gave up 2 bases and V 1 base, and 12 bases lay outside the gene matches. From germline, CDR1 is MGHRA and CDR2 YSYEKL. The CDR3 is 18 residues long. CDR3 residues: CASSQGWVSGGLTYEQYF. Written as DNA, the CDR3 is TGCGCCAGCAGCCAAGGATGGGTTAGCGGGGGCCTTACCTACGAGCAGTACTTC.

This clonotype is labeled as large. This sequence joins TRBV12-3 or TRBV12-4 and TRBJ1-5; no clear D. The CDR3 runs to 14 residues. Trimming took 6 bases from V and 1 from J, leaving 10 bases between them. Here the CDR3 reads CASSFVDSNQPQHF. DNA of the CDR3: TGTGCCAGCAGCTTTGTGGACAGCAATCAGCCCCAGCATTTT.

This chain joins TRBV12-3 or TRBV12-4 and TRBJ1-6; a possible D gene is TRBD1 (6 bases). The V and J ends lost 5 bases and 1 base respectively, with 15 bases between them. The CDR3 has 17 residues. CDR3 protein: CASSLGGGRSYNSPLHF. The CDR3 coding sequence is TGTGCCAGCAGTCTCGGAGGGGGGAGGTCCTATAATTCACCCCTCCACTTT.

This clonotype is classed as medium-sized. The chain is built from TRBV18 and TRBJ2-2; TRBD1 is a possible D gene (5 bases). Germline CDR1 reads KGHSH; CDR2 reads LQKENI. Trimming left V 2 bases short and J 2 bases short, with 6 bases between. The CDR3 runs 14 residues. The CDR3 loop is CASSPDSNTGELFF. The DNA of the CDR3 is TGTGCCAGCTCACCAGACAGTAACACCGGGGAGCTGTTTTTT. Full variable domain (missing parts from reference TRBV18 and TRBJ2-2): NAGVMQNPRHLVRRRGQEARLRCSPMKGHSHVYWYRQLPEEGLKFMVYLQKENIIDESGMPKERFSAEFPKEGPSILRIQQVVRGDSAAYFCASSPDSNTGELFFGEGSRLTVL.

The gene calls are TRBV28 and TRBJ1-3, with D uncertain. The CDR3 covers 15 residues. V lost 5 bases and J lost 0, with 11 bases in between. Germline CDR1 MDHEN, CDR2 SYDVKM. Here the CDR3 reads CASSTPAGSGNTIYF. In DNA form, the CDR3 reads TGTGCCAGCAGTACGCCCGCAGGCTCTGGAAACACCATATATTTT.

This clonotype was detected many times. The chain joins TRBV5-1 to TRBJ2-7, with a weak D call TRBD1 (5 bases). V gave up 2 bases and J gave up 6 bases, with 12 bases separating them. The germline gives CDR1 SGHRS, CDR2 YFSETQ. The CDR3 is made up of 13 amino acids. This chain's CDR3 is CASSFTGISEQYF. CDR3 sequence (DNA): TGCGCCAGCAGCTTCACAGGAATCAGCGAGCAGTACTTC.